Following are 20 T cell receptor beta chains from one sample sequenced in a study of naive and memory T cell subsets. Treatment specified: skin biopsy from PPD injection site in Mantoux-positive individual. A UMI-containing oligonucleotide was joined by 3' ligation to the TCR cDNA template. Amplification of ligated cDNA took four PCR rounds with SP2 and nested alpha and beta constant primers. One entry per CDR3 protein results from TCRdb running MiXCR on the UMI-ligation and nested PCR reads. The data show tens of thousands of distinct CDR3 sequences, roughly 7.3% seen once. The sequences come from skin, collected from a tuberculin skin test site. Receptors were obtained from an adult in good health.

Concerning this clonotype itself: This may be a read error, as it is one base from a much larger clone. J is TRBJ1-5 and V is TRBV12-3 or TRBV12-4, with TRBD1 identical over 9 bases. Trimming took 10 bases from V and 2 from J; bases not matched to a gene: 15. CDR3 length: 17 amino acids. The DNA for the CDR3 is TGTGCCAACAGGAGAGGGACAGGGACGTCCGGCAATCAGCCCCAGCATTTT. Protein: CANRRGTGTSGNQPQHF.

Points on this clonotype: This may be a read error, as it is one base from a much larger clone. The J gene is TRBJ2-2, the V gene TRBV6-2 or TRBV6-3; D gene ambiguous. The CDR3 covers 13 residues. Germline V CDR1 and CDR2: MNHEY, SVGEGT. V dropped 6 bases and J dropped 4 bases, with 9 bases sitting between them. CDR3 amino acids: CASSRTGTGELFF. The CDR3 DNA reads TGTGCCAGCAGCCGGACGGGCACCGGGGAGCTGTTTTTT.

The chain has TRBV29-1 and TRBJ2-7; TRBD1 aligns across 9 bases. Germline loops: CDR1 SQVTM, CDR2 ANQGSEA. CDR3 size: 15 residues. The V and J ends lost 3 bases and 5 bases, in that order; junction bases with no gene match: 11. CDR3 in amino acids: CSVDPRGQGLHEQYF. The CDR3 bases are TGCAGCGTTGACCCAAGGGGACAGGGTTTACACGAGCAGTACTTC.

This clonotype was detected many times. The chain joins TRBV20-1 to TRBJ2-7, with D possibly TRBD2 on 7 matching bases. The CDR3 runs to 14 residues. V lost 1 base and J lost 2, with 12 bases in between. CDR1 and CDR2 (germline): DFQATT, SNEGSKA (reference sequence). CDR3 sequence: CSARGRGPTYEQYF. The CDR3 DNA follows: TGCAGTGCTAGAGGGCGGGGGCCAACCTACGAGCAGTACTTC.

In this sample, this clonotype turned up many times. This chain connects TRBV7-6 to TRBJ2-7; unclear D gene. The length of the CDR3 is 18 residues. The germline CDR1 and CDR2 sequences are SGHVS and FNYEAQ. With 2 bases removed from V and 0 bases from J, the gap between germline ends came to 20 bases. This CDR3 is CASSLLPPSVGNSYEQYF. CDR3 coding DNA: TGTGCCAGCAGCTTATTGCCCCCCTCGGTAGGGAACTCCTACGAGCAGTACTTC. Full variable domain (remainder filled in from reference TRBV7-6 and TRBJ2-7): GAGVSQSPRYKVTKRGQDVALRCDPISGHVSLYWYRQALGQGPEFLTYFNYEAQQDKSGLPNDRFSAERPEGSISTLTIQRTEQRDSAMYRCASSLLPPSVGNSYEQYFGPGTRLTVT.

The chain joins TRBV6-2 or TRBV6-3 to TRBJ2-6, with 9 bases identical to TRBD1. V lost 6 bases, J lost 13 bases, and 7 bases stayed unmatched. CDR1 is MNHEY, CDR2 SVGEGT, per germline. The CDR3 has 13 residues. In DNA, the CDR3 is TGTGCCAGCAGCACCGGGACAGGGAGGGTCCTGACTTTC. Its translation: CASSTGTGRVLTF.

This clonotype was seen at least ten times. The chain uses TRBV7-9 and TRBJ2-7; TRBD2 agrees at 9 bases. CDR3 size: 17 residues. Unmatched junction bases numbered 12, after V lost 4 bases and J lost 2 bases. Germline V CDR1 and CDR2: SEHNR, FQNEAQ (reference sequence). CDR3: CASSSRGGTSQTYEQYF. Written as DNA, the CDR3 is TGTGCCAGCAGCTCCCGCGGGGGGACTAGCCAGACCTACGAGCAGTACTTC.

V and J are TRBV5-4 and TRBJ1-2, with 8 bases that match TRBD1. Germline V gives CDR1 SGHNT, CDR2 YYREEE (reference sequence). CDR3 length equals 15 residues. The J segment lost 5 bases and the V segment lost 5 bases, leaving 11 bases of the junction unmatched. CDR3 amino acids: CASRYDRGKGYGYTF. CDR3 sequence (DNA): TGTGCCAGCAGATATGACAGGGGTAAGGGGTATGGCTACACCTTC.

This clonotype was picked up a small number of times. The chain has TRBV27 and TRBJ1-1; TRBD1 aligns across 8 bases. The CDR3 has 16 amino acids. J lost 1 base, V lost 6 bases, and 10 bases had no gene match. Germline V gene lookup returns CDR1 MNHEY and CDR2 SMNVEV (reference sequence). DNA for the CDR3: TGTGCCAGCAGATCACTACAGGGGGAGTCGAACACTGAAGCTTTCTTT. Its protein is CASRSLQGESNTEAFF.

The V call is TRBV19, the J call TRBJ2-1, with D possibly matching TRBD1 (6 bases). The length of the CDR3 is 15 residues. Germline V gives CDR1 LNHDA, CDR2 SQIVND (reference sequence). V dropped 7 bases and J dropped 1 base, with 14 bases sitting between them. CDR3 loop: CASTGMRGSYNEQFF. The CDR3 DNA reads TGTGCCAGTACGGGGATGAGGGGGTCCTACAATGAGCAGTTCTTC.

In this sample, this clonotype turned up many times. This sequence joins TRBV19 and TRBJ2-1, with 7 bases identical to TRBD2. V was pared by 10 bases and J by 5 bases, with 11 bases of the junction left unmatched. The germline gives CDR1 LNHDA, CDR2 SQIVND (reference sequence). CDR3 length: 14 residues. Here the CDR3 reads CATRDSGFHNEQFF. The CDR3 nucleotides read TGTGCCACGCGGGATAGCGGGTTCCACAATGAGCAGTTCTTC.

This clonotype was picked up many times. V gene TRBV4-2 combines with J gene TRBJ2-3, with D unclear. Germline CDR1 LGHNA, CDR2 YNFKEQ. The length of the CDR3 is 14 residues. With 4 bases removed from V and 4 bases from J, the gap between germline ends came to 12 bases. In DNA, the CDR3 is TGTGCCAGCAGCCCAGGTCCTGGGGCAGATACGCAGTATTTT. Amino acids: CASSPGPGADTQYF.

This clonotype was observed at least ten times. The chain recombines TRBV3-1 with TRBJ1-5, with D perhaps matching TRBD1 (5 bases). Trimming took off 3 bases at V and 2 bases at J, with 5 bases between the two ends. The CDR3 contains 13 residues. Per the germline V gene, CDR1 is LGHDT and CDR2 is YNNKEL (reference sequence). For the CDR3, the DNA is TGTGCCAGCAGCCAGGGGGGCAATCAGCCCCAGCATTTT. Its protein product is CASSQGGNQPQHF.

This clonotype was counted only a few times. The chain recombines TRBV4-1 with TRBJ2-1; TRBD2 matches 10 bases. The length of the CDR3 is 17 residues. Losses at the gene ends were 1 base for V and 0 bases for J; bases not matched to a gene: 3. Germline-derived CDR1 and CDR2 are MGHRA and YSYEKL. The CDR3 DNA follows: TGCGCCAGCAGCCAAGCGAGCGGGGGGGGCTCCTACAATGAGCAGTTCTTC. It encodes CASSQASGGGSYNEQFF.

The rearrangement joins TRBV6-5 to TRBJ2-7; D is ambiguous. With 1 base removed from V and 7 bases from J, the gap between germline ends came to 11 bases. The length of the CDR3 is 13 residues. Per the germline V gene, CDR1 is MNHEY and CDR2 is SVGAGI. CDR3 in amino acids: CASSYFPLGEQYF. CDR3 coding DNA: TGTGCCAGCAGTTACTTCCCTTTGGGGGAGCAGTACTTC.

This clonotype was observed many times. This chain connects TRBV5-1 to TRBJ1-4, with 11 bases matching TRBD1. The J segment lost 7 bases and the V segment lost 6 bases, leaving 5 bases of the junction unmatched. Germline V lookup: CDR1 SGHRS, CDR2 YFSETQ. This CDR3 has 14 residues. CDR3: CASTRTGGVEKLFF. In DNA, the CDR3 is TGCGCCAGCACTAGGACAGGGGGCGTTGAAAAACTGTTTTTT.

Comment on this clonotype: One end of the junction fails to match germline, which may point to a read error. This chain links TRBV18 with TRBJ2-2; a weak D match, TRBD1 (5 bases). This CDR3 comprises 15 residues. The V gene's germline CDR1 is KGHSH and CDR2 LQKENI. For the CDR3, the DNA is TGTACCAGCTCACCAAACGGACACCGTACCGGGGAGCTGTTTTTT. Protein sequence: CTSSPNGHRTGELFF.

This clonotype came up a few times. V gene TRBV6-1 combines with J gene TRBJ2-7; D not certain. Germline assignment: CDR1 MNHNS and CDR2 SASEGT. With 8 bases removed from V and 2 bases from J, the gap between germline ends came to 10 bases. This CDR3 region has 12 residues. The CDR3 nucleotides read TGTGCCAGCTGGCTTTCCGCCTACGAGCAGTACTTC. Its protein is CASWLSAYEQYF.

This clonotype showed up just a few times. The chain carries TRBV5-1 and TRBJ1-1; D is perhaps TRBD1 (5 bases). CDR1 is SGHRS and CDR2 is YFSETQ in the germline V gene. V was trimmed by 0 bases and J by 4 bases, leaving 13 bases between them. The CDR3 sequence is 15 residues long. CDR3 bases: TGCGCCAGCAGCTTGGCCTTTGGAGGGGCCACTGAAGCTTTCTTT. Residues: CASSLAFGGATEAFF.

The chain uses TRBV6-1 and TRBJ1-5; D remains unclear. CDR3 size: 15 residues. The V end lost 2 bases, the J end lost 0 bases, and 8 bases lay between the germline ends. Per the germline V gene, CDR1 is MNHNS and CDR2 is SASEGT. CDR3 sequence reads: CASSERVYSNQPQHF. CDR3 DNA sequence: TGTGCCAGCAGTGAACGAGTGTATAGCAATCAGCCCCAGCATTTT.